Included here is one T cell receptor beta chain sequence, with context. Trimming stripped 11 bases from V and 0 bases from J, with 20 bases between. Looked up from germline, CDR1 is SGHAT and CDR2 is FQNNGV. There are 15 residues in the CDR3. This entry belongs to a study of T cell repertoires in cytomegalovirus infection. TCRdb itself ran the reads through MiXCR, one entry per CDR3 protein. The sample holds about 450,000 distinct CDR3 sequences, 30% to 40% seen once. The TCR was taken from a human donor in good health (CMV status not recorded). Some clones in this sample may be carry-over from other donors' samples. V usage is TRBV11-2 and J usage is TRBJ2-7; possibly TRBD1 for D (5 bases). Sequencing input: PBMCs. This CDR3 is CAFSLVSGNSYEQYF. In nucleotides, the CDR3 is TGTGCCTTCAGCTTAGTTTCAGGGAACTCCTACGAGCAGTACTTC.